Presented here are 28 T cell receptor beta chains from one specimen sequenced in a study of blood T cells in healthy people across ages. Primers used in a second PCR of roughly 7 to 11 cycles were a sample-barcoded 5' primer and a J-beta primer mix. TCRdb analysed the 5' RACE reads with MiXCR anew, one entry per CDR3 protein. In the table there are hundreds of thousands of distinct CDR3 sequences, roughly 45% of which are singletons. Sequencing used blood. These receptors were taken from a woman aged 55-69 years in good health.

The chain couples TRBV12-3 or TRBV12-4 to TRBJ2-4, with 7 bases that match TRBD2. V was clipped by 5 bases and J by 13 bases; unmatched bases: 14. The CDR3 contains 14 residues. In nucleotides, the CDR3 is TGTGCCAGCAGTCCCGGGACTAACACCTTGGAGCAGTACTTC. Its translation is CASSPGTNTLEQYF.

The table lists this clonotype with a few counts. The gene calls are TRBV12-3 or TRBV12-4 and TRBJ2-6; 7 bases are a match to TRBD1. There are 19 residues in the CDR3. With V trimmed by 5 bases and J by 2 bases, 15 bases remained unmatched. Written as DNA, the CDR3 is TGTGCCAGCAGTACCAGACAGGGTAGAGGTTCTACTGGGGCCAACGTCCTGACTTTC. The encoded protein is CASSTRQGRGSTGANVLTF.

This chain connects TRBV5-1 to TRBJ2-1; D gene unclear. The ends were cut back, 0 bases at V and 0 bases at J, with 10 bases in the middle. Germline CDR1 SGHRS, CDR2 YFSETQ. The CDR3 extends over 16 amino acids. As DNA, the CDR3 is TGCGCCAGCAGCTTGGGTCCCAGCAGCTCCTACAATGAGCAGTTCTTC. As protein: CASSLGPSSSYNEQFF.

This clonotype has only a few counts. The V gene is TRBV5-1, the J gene TRBJ2-4, with D possibly matching TRBD1 (6 bases). Trimming took 5 bases from V and 13 from J, leaving 22 bases between them. The CDR3 is made up of 14 amino acids. CDR1 is SGHRS and CDR2 is YFSETQ in the germline V gene. CDR3 in DNA: TGCGCCAGCAGTTTTACAGGGCGTGGTTATGAGCAGTACTTC. Translated: CASSFTGRGYEQYF.

This sequence joins TRBV5-1 and TRBJ2-1; possibly TRBD2 for D (6 bases). V was trimmed by 0 bases and J by 5 bases, leaving 9 bases between them. This CDR3 has 14 residues. Germline CDR1 is SGHRS and CDR2 is YFSETQ. The CDR3 DNA sequence: TGCGCCAGCAGCTTGGAGGGACTCCACAATGAGCAGTTCTTC. Encoded protein: CASSLEGLHNEQFF.

The sample holds a few counts of this clonotype. The gene calls are TRBV5-5 and TRBJ2-1; 11 nucleotides line up with TRBD1. The junction had 4 bases not matched to a gene; V was cut back by 3 bases and J by 5 bases. The germline V gene encodes CDR1 SGHKS and CDR2 YYEKEE (reference sequence). This CDR3 comprises 15 residues. The CDR3 DNA is TGTGCCAGCAGCTCGGACAGGGGGCTCAACAATGAGCAGTTCTTC. The encoded protein is CASSSDRGLNNEQFF.

About this clonotype: This could be a read error, since a much larger clone is one nucleotide away. The chain recombines TRBV20-1 with TRBJ2-1; 13 positions match TRBD2. After removal of 6 bases from V and 8 bases from J, the junction contained 10 bases not matched to a gene. Germline lookup yields CDR1 DFQATT and CDR2 SNEGSKA (reference sequence). CDR3 length equals 15 residues. Here the CDR3 DNA reads TGCAGTGCAATCACTAGCGGGGGGGCAGGAGATGAGCAGTTCTTC. It specifies CSAITSGGAGDEQFF.

The rearrangement uses TRBV13 and TRBJ2-7, with TRBD1 as a possible D gene (5 bases). Trimming removed 1 base from V and 5 bases from J, with 9 bases in between. Germline V gives CDR1 PRHDT, CDR2 FYEKMQ (reference sequence). This CDR3 is 13 amino acids long. CDR3 residues: CASSLVQVHEQYF. The CDR3 DNA follows: TGTGCCAGCAGCTTAGTACAGGTCCACGAGCAGTACTTC.

The rearrangement uses TRBV20-1 and TRBJ1-1, with D perhaps TRBD1 (5 bases). Trimming left V 8 bases short and J 1 base short, with 17 bases between. This CDR3 spans 14 amino acids. The V gene's germline CDR1 is DFQATT and CDR2 SNEGSKA (reference sequence). The CDR3, as DNA: TGCAGTCCCGTCGGGGGATTGGCGAACACTGAAGCTTTCTTT. Its translation is CSPVGGLANTEAFF.

This clonotype came up a few times. The chain employs TRBV10-3 and TRBJ1-1; D remains unclear. The germline V gene has CDR1 ENHRY and CDR2 SYGVKD. The CDR3 is 11 amino acids. The germline V and J ends were trimmed by 8 bases and 7 bases, with 11 bases remaining between them. The CDR3: CAIPGTFEAFF. Written as DNA, the CDR3 is TGTGCCATCCCTGGCACGTTTGAAGCTTTCTTT.

Ten or more counts support this clonotype. This chain uses TRBV4-1 with TRBJ2-1, with TRBD2 as a possible D gene (7 bases). The CDR3 runs to 15 residues. The germline V and J ends were trimmed by 0 bases and 8 bases, with 14 bases remaining between them. In germline, CDR1 is MGHRA, CDR2 YSYEKL. This chain's CDR3 is CASSQEGGGLDEQFF. The CDR3 DNA is TGCGCCAGCAGCCAAGAAGGGGGGGGCCTAGATGAGCAGTTCTTC.

The chain employs TRBV25-1 and TRBJ2-2; no clear D gene. Trimming cost V 3 bases and J 0 bases, with 14 bases left between them. The CDR3 length is 17 residues. From germline, CDR1 is MGHDK and CDR2 SYGVNS. The CDR3 loop is CASSDPRTQANTGELFF. CDR3 bases: TGTGCCAGCAGTGACCCCAGGACGCAGGCGAACACCGGGGAGCTGTTTTTT.

The table lists this clonotype with a few counts. The J gene is TRBJ2-3, the V gene TRBV5-6; 14 bases align to TRBD2. The length of the CDR3 is 16 residues. Germline CDR1 SGHDT, CDR2 YYEEEE. V dropped 3 bases and J dropped 4; count of bases not matched to a gene: 4. The CDR3 sequence is CASSWGTSGGADTQYF. The CDR3 DNA sequence: TGTGCCAGCAGCTGGGGGACTAGCGGGGGCGCAGATACGCAGTATTTT. The whole variable domain, filled in from reference TRBV5-6 and TRBJ2-3, reads DAGVTQSPTHLIKTRGQQVTLRCSPKSGHDTVSWYQQALGQGPQFIFQYYEEEERQRGNFPDRFSGHQFPNYSSELNVNALLLGDSALYLCASSWGTSGGADTQYFGPGTRLTVL.

At least ten counts were recorded for this clonotype. This chain connects TRBV5-6 to TRBJ2-1; D is possibly TRBD2 (6 bases). This CDR3 has 15 amino acids. CDR1 is SGHDT and CDR2 is YYEEEE in the germline V gene. The germline V and J ends were trimmed by 6 bases and 1 base, with 14 bases remaining between them. The CDR3 spells CASTRWGRSYNEQFF. As DNA, the CDR3 is TGTGCCAGCACCCGGTGGGGGAGGTCCTACAATGAGCAGTTCTTC. The complete variable domain, with remaining parts taken from reference TRBV5-6 and TRBJ2-1, reads DAGVTQSPTHLIKTRGQQVTLRCSPKSGHDTVSWYQQALGQGPQFIFQYYEEEERQRGNFPDRFSGHQFPNYSSELNVNALLLGDSALYLCASTRWGRSYNEQFFGPGTRLTVL.

The chain couples TRBV6-2 or TRBV6-3 to TRBJ2-3; D is unresolved. The V gene's germline CDR1 is MNHEY and CDR2 SVGEGT. The CDR3 is 13 residues long. The ends were cut back, 2 bases at V and 5 bases at J, with 8 bases in the middle. The CDR3 here is CASSYRVLDTQYF. The CDR3 DNA reads as TGTGCCAGCAGTTACAGGGTTTTAGATACGCAGTATTTT.

This clonotype was found many times. The chain recombines TRBV27 with TRBJ2-5, with a tentative D call TRBD2 (5 bases). This CDR3 contains 13 residues. V lost 3 bases and J 4 bases, leaving 9 bases between the germline ends. CDR1 is MNHEY and CDR2 is SMNVEV in the germline V gene (reference sequence). The CDR3, as DNA: TGTGCCAGCAGTTTTGGGAGTGTAGAGACCCAGTACTTC. This codes for CASSFGSVETQYF.

This clonotype was observed a few times. This chain links TRBV6-1 with TRBJ1-2; maybe TRBD1 (6 bases). Germline CDR1 and CDR2: MNHNS and SASEGT. The CDR3 covers 13 residues. V was shortened by 7 bases and J by 2 bases, with 11 bases between the two germline ends. Here the CDR3 reads CASTNTGNYGYTF. The CDR3 region has the DNA TGTGCCAGCACCAACACAGGGAACTATGGCTACACCTTC.

This chain connects TRBV7-8 to TRBJ2-3; D is uncertain. The CDR3 runs 14 residues. Trimming left V 6 bases short and J 1 base short, with 11 bases between. The V gene's germline CDR1 is SGHVS and CDR2 FQNEAQ. The CDR3 nucleotides are TGTGCCAGCAGACAAGGGTCCGGCACAGATACGCAGTATTTT. Residues: CASRQGSGTDTQYF.

This clonotype was counted only a few times. V usage is TRBV6-5 and J usage is TRBJ2-1; 7 bases match TRBD2. The ends lost 0 bases at V and 7 bases at J; junction bases unmatched: 6. This CDR3 spans 15 amino acids. Germline V gene lookup returns CDR1 MNHEY and CDR2 SVGAGI. The CDR3: CASSYSTSLGNEQFF. In DNA form, the CDR3 reads TGTGCCAGCAGTTACTCGACTAGCCTCGGGAATGAGCAGTTCTTC.

The chain has TRBV7-2 and TRBJ2-5; a possible D gene is TRBD1 (6 bases). The CDR3 runs 15 residues. Trimming took off 1 base at V and 4 bases at J, with 13 bases between the two ends. CDR1 is SGHTA and CDR2 is FQGNSA in the germline V gene. CDR3 in amino acids: CASSLDLHRAETQYF. CDR3 sequence (DNA): TGTGCCAGCAGCTTAGACCTCCACAGGGCAGAGACCCAGTACTTC. Combining the CDR3 with reference TRBV7-2 and TRBJ2-5 gives the whole variable domain GAGVSQSPSNKVTEKGKDVELRCDPISGHTALYWYRQSLGQGLEFLIYFQGNSAPDKSGLPSDRFSAERTGGSVSTLTIQRTQQEDSAVYLCASSLDLHRAETQYFGPGTRLLVL.

This clonotype was seen many times. The chain links TRBV29-1 to TRBJ2-6; D is perhaps TRBD1 (6 bases). This CDR3 has 13 amino acids. Germline CDR1 reads SQVTM; CDR2 reads ANQGSEA. The V end lost 4 bases, the J end lost 3 bases, and 7 bases lay between the germline ends. CDR3 coding DNA: TGCAGCGTTGCAGGGGATGGGGCCAACGTCCTGACTTTC. Amino acids: CSVAGDGANVLTF.

This clonotype was recorded many times. This chain links TRBV29-1 with TRBJ2-5; D is uncertain. In germline, CDR1 is SQVTM, CDR2 ANQGSEA. Trimming cost V 3 bases and J 1 base, with 9 bases left between them. The CDR3 runs 13 residues. CDR3 bases: TGCAGCGTTGATGAGTCAGTCCAAGAGACCCAGTACTTC. This sequence encodes CSVDESVQETQYF.

CDR3 loop: CASSHPSGTLTYEQYF. The CDR3 nucleotides are TGTGCCAGCAGCCACCCGTCCGGGACCCTGACCTACGAGCAGTACTTC. This sequence joins TRBV3-1 and TRBJ2-7, with D perhaps matching TRBD1 or TRBD2 (5 bases each). V lost 3 bases to trimming and J lost 2 bases, with 17 bases between them. This CDR3 region has 16 residues. Per germline, CDR1 LGHDT and CDR2 YNNKEL (reference sequence).

V gene TRBV13 combines with J gene TRBJ1-2; D perhaps matches TRBD1 (6 bases). With 5 bases removed from V and 4 bases from J, the gap between germline ends came to 20 bases. Germline assignment: CDR1 PRHDT and CDR2 FYEKMQ (reference sequence). The CDR3 is 16 amino acids. The CDR3 nucleotides are TGTGCCAGCAGCCAGGGCGGGACACCGGTATCCTATGGCTACACCTTC. This gives the protein CASSQGGTPVSYGYTF.

The V and J genes are TRBV5-1 and TRBJ2-7, with D maybe TRBD2 (6 bases). The CDR3 is 16 amino acids. V lost 2 bases to trimming and J lost 7 bases, with 22 bases between them. The V gene's germline CDR1 is SGHRS and CDR2 YFSETQ. CDR3 in amino acids: CASSLDQHWRGNEQYF. Written as DNA, the CDR3 is TGCGCCAGCAGCTTAGATCAGCATTGGAGGGGCAATGAGCAGTACTTC.

The rearrangement links TRBV15 to TRBJ2-3; D possibly uses TRBD1 or TRBD2 (5 bases each). Trimming took 8 bases from V and 4 from J, leaving 16 bases between them. The V gene's germline CDR1 is LNHNV and CDR2 YYDKDF (reference sequence). CDR3 length: 14 amino acids. The CDR3 coding sequence is TGTGCCACCGCCAAGGGACGGGAATCAGATACGCAGTATTTT. It specifies CATAKGRESDTQYF.

J is TRBJ2-5 and V is TRBV10-3, with 9 bases identical to TRBD1. In germline, CDR1 is ENHRY, CDR2 SYGVKD. The V gene end was trimmed by 11 bases and the J gene end by 5 bases; junction bases not matched to a gene: 12. The CDR3 totals 14 residues. CDR3 in amino acids: CASGGQGVMETQYF. The CDR3 DNA sequence: TGTGCCTCGGGGGGACAGGGTGTTATGGAGACCCAGTACTTC.

On this clonotype: This clone may be a read error of a much larger clone one base away. The V call is TRBV3-1, the J call TRBJ2-1; D may match TRBD1 or TRBD2 (5 bases each). The CDR3 consists of 14 residues. V lost 4 bases, J lost 10 bases, and 17 bases lay in between. Germline assignment: CDR1 LGHDT and CDR2 YNNKEL (reference sequence). CDR3 residues: CASSRRDGSYEQFF. The CDR3 coding sequence is TGTGCCAGCAGCCGCCGGGACGGAAGCTACGAGCAGTTCTTC.